The rows below give T cell receptor beta chains drawn from one sample of a study of OX40 agonist ivuxolimab in advanced cancers. The method was immunoSEQ multiplex PCR; TCRdb's version includes in-frame clones alone and lacks a portion of them. Of some 86,000 clones in the sample, about 85% are singletons; the top ten hold under 4%. The sample was CD4+ or CD8+ T cells sorted from blood, taken in a trial of the OX40 agonist ivuxolimab. These receptors were taken from an adult with an advanced solid tumor such as melanoma, head and neck, liver or kidney cancer. Each CDR3 is given with its conserved first and last residue. Fields, in order: clone size, V gene, D gene, J gene, CDR3 DNA, CDR3 protein. D genes are given only for firm matches. Only some rows state a clone size, as once, few, many or a class for expanded clones.

.	TRBV28	.	TRBJ2-7	TGTGCCAGCAGTTTGGAGGACAGCTCCTACGAGCAGTACTTC	CASSLEDSSYEQYF
.	TRBV15	.	TRBJ2-3	TGTGCCACCAGCAGAGATTTAACCTCGGATACGCAGTATTTT	CATSRDLTSDTQYF
.	TRBV7-9	.	TRBJ1-1	TGTGCCAGCAGCAACCAGAGGACTGAAGCTTTCTTT	CASSNQRTEAFF
.	TRBV12-1	.	TRBJ1-5	TGTGCCAGCCGGACCTCACGGAGGTATAGCAATCAGCCCCAGCATTTT	CASRTSRRYSNQPQHF
.	TRBV7-3	TRBD2	TRBJ2-7	TGTGCCAGCAGCTTAACTAGCGGGAGTCTCGAGCAGTACTTC	CASSLTSGSLEQYF
.	TRBV10-3	.	TRBJ1-5	TGTGCCATCAGTGAGAGTGGCAGGACCCATCAGCCCCAGCATTTT	CAISESGRTHQPQHF
.	TRBV9	.	TRBJ1-3	TGTGCCAGCAGCGTAGGGGAAGGGGCATATGGAAACACCATATATTTT	CASSVGEGAYGNTIYF
.	TRBV20-1	.	TRBJ2-7	TGCAGTGCTCGACGGGACTACGAGCAGTACTTC	CSARRDYEQYF
few	TRBV28	TRBD1	TRBJ1-5	TGTGCCAGCAGTTTGGGGGACAGGCCAAATCAGCCCCAGCATTTT	CASSLGDRPNQPQHF
.	TRBV29-1	TRBD1	TRBJ2-2	TGCAGCGTGGGGACAGGGGGGAACGGGGAGCTGTTTTTT	CSVGTGGNGELFF
.	TRBV7-9	.	TRBJ2-6	TGTGCCAGCAGCTTAGCAGGGTATGGGGCCAACGTCCTGACTTTC	CASSLAGYGANVLTF
.	TRBV7-3	.	TRBJ1-1	TGTGCCAGCAGCAACAGAGCTGGCGGGGAAGCTTTCTTT	CASSNRAGGEAFF
.	TRBV25-1	.	TRBJ1-2	TGTGCCAGCAGTGGGGGACGGAACTATGGCTACACCTTC	CASSGGRNYGYTF
.	TRBV27	.	TRBJ2-1	TGTGCCAGCAGTTTCGGACAGGGAAGGGTAGAGACTAGCCTAAGCTCCTACAATGAGCAGTTCTTC	CASSFGQGRVETSLSSYNEQFF
once	TRBV5-4	TRBD2	TRBJ2-7	TGTGCCAGCAGCCAAAGCGGGAGGGTCTCCTACGAGCAGTACTTC	CASSQSGRVSYEQYF
.	TRBV28	.	TRBJ1-5	TGTGCCAGCAGTTCTATCTACCGGGACGGAAGTTATAGCAATCAGCCCCAGCATTTT	CASSSIYRDGSYSNQPQHF
.	TRBV2	TRBD1	TRBJ1-5	TGTGCCAGCAGGAAACAGGGGCCCAATCAGCCCCAGCATTTT	CASRKQGPNQPQHF